This T cell receptor beta chain was found in a study of blood T cells in healthy people across ages. This clonotype was seen only a few times. Antigen unknown. Trimming removed 4 bases from V and 1 base from J; junction bases left unmatched: 4. The germline CDR1 and CDR2 sequences are SGHVS and FNYEAQ. The CDR3 spans 15 residues. The second PCR ran roughly 6 to 12 cycles with a sample-barcoded 5' primer and J-beta primers. Each CDR3 protein is one row after TCRdb ran MiXCR on the 5' RACE reads. The data hold hundreds of thousands of distinct CDR3 sequences, with around three fifths observed a single time. Findings and caveats of the study: Long-lived donors exceeded aged donors in naive CD4+ cells and diversity.

This clonotype was sampled from a middle-aged man in good health. This chain uses TRBV7-6 with TRBJ1-1; 9 nucleotides agree with TRBD1. Sequencing was carried out using blood. Here the CDR3 reads CASSSGQGGNTEAFF. DNA for the CDR3: TGTGCCAGCAGCTCGGGACAGGGTGGGAACACTGAAGCTTTCTTT.